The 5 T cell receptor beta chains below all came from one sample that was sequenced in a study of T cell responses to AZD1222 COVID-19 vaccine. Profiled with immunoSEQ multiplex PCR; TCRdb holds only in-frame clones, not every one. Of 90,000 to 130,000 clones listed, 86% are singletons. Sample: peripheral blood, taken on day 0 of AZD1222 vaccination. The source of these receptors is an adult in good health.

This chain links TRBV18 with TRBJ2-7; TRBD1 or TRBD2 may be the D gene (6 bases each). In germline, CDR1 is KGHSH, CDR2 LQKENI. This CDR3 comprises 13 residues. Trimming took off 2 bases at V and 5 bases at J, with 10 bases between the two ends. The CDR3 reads CASSPGGPDEQYF. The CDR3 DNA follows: TGTGCCAGCTCACCAGGGGGGCCAGACGAGCAGTACTTC. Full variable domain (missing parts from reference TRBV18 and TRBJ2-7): NAGVMQNPRHLVRRRGQEARLRCSPMKGHSHVYWYRQLPEEGLKFMVYLQKENIIDESGMPKERFSAEFPKEGPSILRIQQVVRGDSAAYFCASSPGGPDEQYFGPGTRLTVT.

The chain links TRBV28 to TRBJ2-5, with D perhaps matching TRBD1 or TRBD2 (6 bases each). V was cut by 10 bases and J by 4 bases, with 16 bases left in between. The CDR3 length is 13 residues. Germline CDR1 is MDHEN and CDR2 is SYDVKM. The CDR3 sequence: CAIQPQGGETQYF. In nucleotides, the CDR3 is TGTGCCATCCAGCCACAGGGAGGAGAGACCCAGTACTTC.

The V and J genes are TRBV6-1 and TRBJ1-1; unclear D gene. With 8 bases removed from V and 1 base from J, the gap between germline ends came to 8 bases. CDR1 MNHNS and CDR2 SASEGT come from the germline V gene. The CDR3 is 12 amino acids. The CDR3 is CASLLRNTEAFF. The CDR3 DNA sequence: TGTGCCAGCCTGCTCAGGAACACTGAAGCTTTCTTT.

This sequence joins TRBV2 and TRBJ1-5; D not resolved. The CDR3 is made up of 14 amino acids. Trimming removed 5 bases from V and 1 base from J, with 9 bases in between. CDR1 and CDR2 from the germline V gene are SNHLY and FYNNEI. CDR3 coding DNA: TGTGCCAGCAGTCTTCGGATAAGCAATCAGCCCCAGCATTTT. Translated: CASSLRISNQPQHF.

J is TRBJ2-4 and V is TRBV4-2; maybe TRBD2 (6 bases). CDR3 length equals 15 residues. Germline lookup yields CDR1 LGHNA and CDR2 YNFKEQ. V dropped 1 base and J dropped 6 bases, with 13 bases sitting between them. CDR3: CASSQALAPGNIQYF. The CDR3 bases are TGTGCCAGCAGCCAAGCCCTAGCGCCGGGAAACATTCAGTACTTC.